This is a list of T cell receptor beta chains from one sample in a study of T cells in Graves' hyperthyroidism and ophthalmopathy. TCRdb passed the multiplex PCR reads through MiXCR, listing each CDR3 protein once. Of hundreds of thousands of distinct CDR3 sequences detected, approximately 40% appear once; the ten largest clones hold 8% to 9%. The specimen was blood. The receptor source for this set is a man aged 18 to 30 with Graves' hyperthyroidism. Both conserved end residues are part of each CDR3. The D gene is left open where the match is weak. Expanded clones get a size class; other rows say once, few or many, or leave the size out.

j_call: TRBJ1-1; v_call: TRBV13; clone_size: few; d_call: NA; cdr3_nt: TGTGCCAGCAGCTTAGGTTTCCCCCGACAGACGAACACTGAAGCTTTCTTT; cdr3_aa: CASSLGFPRQTNTEAFF
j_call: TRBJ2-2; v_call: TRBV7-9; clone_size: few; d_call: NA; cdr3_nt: TGTGCCAGCAGCTTAGATTCTAACAGGGACACCGGGGAGCTGTTTTTT; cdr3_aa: CASSLDSNRDTGELFF
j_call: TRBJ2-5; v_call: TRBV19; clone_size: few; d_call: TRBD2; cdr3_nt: TGTGCCAGTAGTATAGATAAGCGGGGGGGTGGAGAGACCCAGTACTTC; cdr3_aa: CASSIDKRGGGETQYF
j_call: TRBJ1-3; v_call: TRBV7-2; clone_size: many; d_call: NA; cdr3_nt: TGTGCCAGCAGCTCCCCTCCGGATGGAAACACCATATATTTT; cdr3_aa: CASSSPPDGNTIYF
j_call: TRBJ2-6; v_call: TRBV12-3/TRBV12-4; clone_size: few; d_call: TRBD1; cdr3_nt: TGTGCCAGCAGCCCGGGACAGGCTTTCTCTGGGGCCAACGTCCTGACTTTC; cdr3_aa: CASSPGQAFSGANVLTF
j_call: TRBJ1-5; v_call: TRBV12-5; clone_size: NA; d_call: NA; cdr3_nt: TGTGCTAGTGGTTTCTCAACGGAGACCTATAGCAATCAGCCCCAGCATTTT; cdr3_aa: CASGFSTETYSNQPQHF
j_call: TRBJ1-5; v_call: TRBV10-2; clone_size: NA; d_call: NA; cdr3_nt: TGCGCCAGCAGTGAGTCTATCGTGGATCAGCCCCAGCATTTT; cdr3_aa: CASSESIVDQPQHF
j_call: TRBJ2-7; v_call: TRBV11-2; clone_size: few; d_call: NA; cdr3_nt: TGTGCCAGCAGCTTAGAGCGGGGGCTGGGGTACGAGCAGTACTTC; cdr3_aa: CASSLERGLGYEQYF
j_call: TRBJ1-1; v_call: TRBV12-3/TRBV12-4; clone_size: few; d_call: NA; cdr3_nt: TGTGCCAGCAGTGCAGACAGGTTAAGGCGAGCTTTCTTT; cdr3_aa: CASSADRLRRAFF
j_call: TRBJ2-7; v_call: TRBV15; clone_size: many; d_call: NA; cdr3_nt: TGTGCCACCAGCCGAGGGGCGTGGGGGAGTGGATCCTACGAGCAGTACTTC; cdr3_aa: CATSRGAWGSGSYEQYF
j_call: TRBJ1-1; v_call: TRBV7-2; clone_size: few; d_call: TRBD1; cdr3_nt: TGTGCCAGCAGCTTAGTATCCGCCGGGACAGGGCGCACTGAAGCTTTCTTT; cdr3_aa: CASSLVSAGTGRTEAFF
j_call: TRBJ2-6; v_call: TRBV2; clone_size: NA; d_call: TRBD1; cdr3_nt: TGTGCCAGCAGTGACTCGGGACAGGGGGTTTCTGGGGCCAACGTCCTGACTTTC; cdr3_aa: CASSDSGQGVSGANVLTF
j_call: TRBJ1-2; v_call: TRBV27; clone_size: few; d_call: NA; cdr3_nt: TGTGCCAGCAGTTTTAAGCTGAACTATGGCTACACCTTC; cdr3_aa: CASSFKLNYGYTF
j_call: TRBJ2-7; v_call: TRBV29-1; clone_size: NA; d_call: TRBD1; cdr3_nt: TGCAGCGCTACGGGACAGGGGACAGCCGAGCAGTACTTC; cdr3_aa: CSATGQGTAEQYF
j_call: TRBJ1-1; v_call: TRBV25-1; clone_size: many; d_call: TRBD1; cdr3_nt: TGTGCCAGCAGTGAACCACAGGGGTCAGGCACTGAAGCTTTCTTT; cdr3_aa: CASSEPQGSGTEAFF
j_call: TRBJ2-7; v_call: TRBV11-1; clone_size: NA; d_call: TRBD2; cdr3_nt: TGTGCCAGCAGCTTAGTTTACGGGACTAGCGGGCTCAGCTCCTACGAGCAGTACTTC; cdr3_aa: CASSLVYGTSGLSSYEQYF
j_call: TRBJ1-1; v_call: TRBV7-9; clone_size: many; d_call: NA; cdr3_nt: TGTGCCATAGGCCGATGGGACACTGAAGCTTTCTTT; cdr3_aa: CAIGRWDTEAFF
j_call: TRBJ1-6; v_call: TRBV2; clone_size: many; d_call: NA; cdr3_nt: TGTGCCAGCAGTGAAGGTTTGGATTCACCCCTCCACTTT; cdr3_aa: CASSEGLDSPLHF
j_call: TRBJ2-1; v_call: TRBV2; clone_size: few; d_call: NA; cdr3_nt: TGTGCCAGCAGTGCTAGCAATGAGCAGTTCTTC; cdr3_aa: CASSASNEQFF
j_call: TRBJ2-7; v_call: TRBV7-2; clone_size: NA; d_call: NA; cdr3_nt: TGTGCCAGCAGGTACGGCGGCGGGCCTCCCTACGAGCAGTACTTC; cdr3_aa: CASRYGGGPPYEQYF
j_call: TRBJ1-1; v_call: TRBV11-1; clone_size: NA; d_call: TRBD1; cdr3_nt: TGTGCCAGCAGCCCTACGACAGGGGACACTGAAGCTTTCTTT; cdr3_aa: CASSPTTGDTEAFF
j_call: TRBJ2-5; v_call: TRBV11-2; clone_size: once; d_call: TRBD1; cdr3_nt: TGTGCCAGCAGCTTTCAGGGGGTAGGGGAGACCCAGTACTTC; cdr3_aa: CASSFQGVGETQYF
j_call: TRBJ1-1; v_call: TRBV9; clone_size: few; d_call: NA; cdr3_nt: TGTGCCAGCAGCTCGACAGTACAGAACACTGAAGCTTTCTTT; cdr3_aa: CASSSTVQNTEAFF
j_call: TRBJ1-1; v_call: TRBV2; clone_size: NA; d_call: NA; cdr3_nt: TGTGCCACAAGGGGGTCGACGCGTGAAGCTTTCTTT; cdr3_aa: CATRGSTREAFF
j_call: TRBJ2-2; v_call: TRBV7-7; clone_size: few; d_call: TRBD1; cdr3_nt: TGTGCTAGTTCTCGCAACAGGGGCACCGGGGAGCTGTTTTTT; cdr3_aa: CASSRNRGTGELFF
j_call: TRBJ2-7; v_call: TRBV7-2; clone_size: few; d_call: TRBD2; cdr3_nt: TGTGCCAGCAAAAGGCGGGAGGGCCTCGAGCAGTACTTC; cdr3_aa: CASKRREGLEQYF
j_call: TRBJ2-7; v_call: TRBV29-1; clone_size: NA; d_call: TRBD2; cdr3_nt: TGCAGCGTTGGAGTAGGACTAGCGGGAGACGGCGAGCAGTACTTC; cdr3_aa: CSVGVGLAGDGEQYF
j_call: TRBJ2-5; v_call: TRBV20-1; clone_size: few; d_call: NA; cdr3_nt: TGCAGTGCTAGAGAATGGGGAGCAGAGGAGACCCAGTACTTC; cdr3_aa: CSAREWGAEETQYF
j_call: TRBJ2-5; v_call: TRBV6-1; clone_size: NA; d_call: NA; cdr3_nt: TGTGCCAGCAAAAGGGATCTCCAAGAGACCCAGTACTTC; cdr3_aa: CASKRDLQETQYF
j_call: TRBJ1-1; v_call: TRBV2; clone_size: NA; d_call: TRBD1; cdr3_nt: TGTGCCAGCAGTCCCTCCGGGACAGGGGAGGAAGCTTTCTTT; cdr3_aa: CASSPSGTGEEAFF
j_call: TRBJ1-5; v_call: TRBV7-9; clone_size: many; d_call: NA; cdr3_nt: TGTGCCAGCAGTCTAACAGGGTTCAATCAGCCCCAGCATTTT; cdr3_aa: CASSLTGFNQPQHF
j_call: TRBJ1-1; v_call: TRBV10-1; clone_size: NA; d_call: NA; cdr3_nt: TGCGCCAGCAGTGGGGAGGGGAAGACTGAAGCTTTCTTT; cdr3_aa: CASSGEGKTEAFF
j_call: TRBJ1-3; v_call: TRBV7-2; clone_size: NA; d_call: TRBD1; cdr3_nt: TGCGCCAGCAGCCAGGGACAGGGAGTAAGAAGCACCATATATTTT; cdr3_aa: CASSQGQGVRSTIYF
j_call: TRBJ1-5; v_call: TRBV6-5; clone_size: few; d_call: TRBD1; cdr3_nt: TGTGCCAGCATGGGGACAGGGGGTCATGGACAGCCCCAGCATTTT; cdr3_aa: CASMGTGGHGQPQHF
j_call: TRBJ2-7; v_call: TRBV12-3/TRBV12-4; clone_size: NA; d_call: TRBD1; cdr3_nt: TGTGCCAGCAGCCACCTACAGACAGGGGAAGGAACCTACGAGCAGTACTTC; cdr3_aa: CASSHLQTGEGTYEQYF
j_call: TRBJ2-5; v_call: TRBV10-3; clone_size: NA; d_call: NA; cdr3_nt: TGTGCCATCAGTTCCCTGACGGGGGCGAGGGAGACCCAGTACTTC; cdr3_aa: CAISSLTGARETQYF
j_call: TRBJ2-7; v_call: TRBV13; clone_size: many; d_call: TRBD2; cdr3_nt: TGTGCCAGCAGCTTAGAGCGGGAGCCCTACGAGCAGTACTTC; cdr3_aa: CASSLEREPYEQYF
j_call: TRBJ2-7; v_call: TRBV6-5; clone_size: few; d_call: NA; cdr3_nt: TGTGCCAGCAGTCAGCAGGACACCACCTACGAGCAGTACTTC; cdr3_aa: CASSQQDTTYEQYF
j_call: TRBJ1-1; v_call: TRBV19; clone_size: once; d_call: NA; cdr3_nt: TGTGCCAGCAGTTCGCCGGGACGGGGCACTGAAGCTTTCTTT; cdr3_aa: CASSSPGRGTEAFF
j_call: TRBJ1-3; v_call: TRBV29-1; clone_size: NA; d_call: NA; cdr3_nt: TGCAGCGTTGAGGGCGGGAACACCATATATTTT; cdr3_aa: CSVEGGNTIYF
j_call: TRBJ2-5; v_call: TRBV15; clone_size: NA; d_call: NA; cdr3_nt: TGTGCCACCAGCAGAGCGGGGCAAGAGACCCAGTACTTC; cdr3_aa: CATSRAGQETQYF
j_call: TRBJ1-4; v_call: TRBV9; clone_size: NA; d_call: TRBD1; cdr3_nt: TGTGCCAGCAGCGTAGAGGGACAGGGCACTAATGAAAAACTGTTTTTT; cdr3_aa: CASSVEGQGTNEKLFF
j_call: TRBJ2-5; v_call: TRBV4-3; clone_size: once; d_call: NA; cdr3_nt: TGCGCCAGCAGCCAAGAGGTTCGCATCCAAGAGACCCAGTACTTC; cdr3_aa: CASSQEVRIQETQYF